These 9 T cell receptor beta chains share one sample of origin, sequenced in a study of T cell responses to AZD1222 COVID-19 vaccine. TCRdb's table, derived via immunoSEQ multiplex PCR, lists solely in-frame clones and lacks some. The sample yields 90,000 to 110,000 clones, over 75% seen once. Specimen: peripheral blood, collected on day 0 of AZD1222 vaccination. All receptors come from an adult in good health.

The V and J genes are TRBV3-1 (or the pseudogene TRBV3-2) and TRBJ1-3; 7 nucleotides match TRBD1. CDR1 is LGHDT, CDR2 YNNKEL, per germline (reference sequence). The CDR3 is made up of 14 amino acids. J lost 2 bases, V lost 2 bases, and 0 bases had no gene match. CDR3 sequence reads: CASSQQGAGNTIYF. The CDR3 coding sequence is TGTGCCAGCAGCCAACAGGGGGCTGGAAACACCATATATTTT.

The chain carries TRBV12-3 or TRBV12-4 and TRBJ1-5; TRBD1 is a possible D gene (5 bases). The V and J ends lost 6 bases and 7 bases respectively, with 13 bases between them. The CDR3 runs to 13 residues. The CDR3 bases are TGTGCCAGCAGCCCTTCGGGGGTGCAGCCCCAGCATTTT. This sequence encodes CASSPSGVQPQHF.

This clone was found once. The genes are TRBV3-1 (or the pseudogene TRBV3-2) and TRBJ1-2; possibly TRBD1 for D (6 bases). Germline-derived CDR1 and CDR2 are LGHDT and YNNKEL (reference sequence). Trimming pared 4 bases from V and 3 bases from J, leaving 12 bases between. CDR3 length: 14 residues. The DNA of the CDR3 is TGTGCCAGCAGCCCTAACAGGGCAGACTATGGCTACACCTTC. Translating gives CASSPNRADYGYTF.

The chain carries TRBV14 and TRBJ2-1; TRBD1 agrees at 9 bases. V lost 5 bases and J lost 1; bases outside the gene matches: 3. The germline V gene encodes CDR1 SGHDN and CDR2 FVKESK. The CDR3 is made up of 15 amino acids. CDR3 protein: CASSLTGGSYNEQFF. The CDR3 coding sequence is TGTGCCAGCAGCTTGACAGGGGGGTCCTACAATGAGCAGTTCTTC. Full variable domain (outside the CDR3, taken from reference TRBV14 and TRBJ2-1): EAGVTQFPSHSVIEKGQTVTLRCDPISGHDNLYWYRRVMGKEIKFLLHFVKESKQDESGMPNNRFLAERTGGTYSTLKVQPAELEDSGVYFCASSLTGGSYNEQFFGPGTRLTVL.

The chain employs TRBV7-3 and TRBJ1-4; D remains unclear. The CDR3 totals 13 residues. Germline CDR1 and CDR2: SGHTA and FQGTGA. V gave up 2 bases and J gave up 3 bases, with 4 bases separating them. The CDR3 here is CASSLSPNEKLFF. DNA of the CDR3: TGTGCCAGCAGCTTATCCCCTAATGAAAAACTGTTTTTT. The full variable domain, in which reference TRBV7-3 and TRBJ1-4 provide the parts outside the CDR3, is GAGVSQTPSNKVTEKGKYVELRCDPISGHTALYWYRQSLGQGPEFLIYFQGTGAADDSGLPNDRFFAVRPEGSVSTLKIQRTERGDSAVYLCASSLSPNEKLFFGSGTQLSVL.

The CDR3 loop reads CASSINRISSYEQYF. CDR3 in DNA: TGTGCCAGCAGCATTAACAGGATCAGCTCCTACGAGCAGTACTTC. The J gene is TRBJ2-7, the V gene TRBV7-2; D is possibly TRBD1 (5 bases). Germline V lookup: CDR1 SGHTA, CDR2 FQGNSA. The CDR3 is 15 amino acids. Deletions cut 5 bases from V and 0 bases from J, with 14 bases between.

CDR3 loop: CASSPRTPNTEAFF. CDR3 nucleotide sequence: TGTGCCAGCAGCCCCAGGACACCGAACACTGAAGCTTTCTTT. This sequence joins TRBV27 and TRBJ1-1, with a tentative D call TRBD1 (5 bases). CDR1 is MNHEY, CDR2 SMNVEV, per germline (reference sequence). V was clipped by 6 bases and J by 1 base, with 12 bases between them. The CDR3 loop spans 14 amino acids.

The chain carries TRBV9 and TRBJ2-1; unclear D gene. The CDR3 is made up of 14 amino acids. The germline V gene has CDR1 SGDLS and CDR2 YYNGEE. V was clipped by 1 base and J by 8 bases, with 13 bases between them. The CDR3 loop is CASSVRPSGDEQFF. For the CDR3, the DNA is TGTGCCAGCAGCGTAAGGCCCTCGGGCGATGAGCAGTTCTTC.

This chain links TRBV5-5 with TRBJ1-2, with D hard to call. CDR3 length equals 16 residues. CDR1 SGHKS and CDR2 YYEKEE come from the germline V gene (reference sequence). V was cut by 0 bases and J by 3 bases, with 15 bases left in between. CDR3 DNA: TGTGCCAGCAGCTTGGTGGCCGACCCCCTCTACTATGGCTACACCTTC. This encodes CASSLVADPLYYGYTF. The variable domain in full, with the rest retrieved from reference TRBV5-5 and TRBJ1-2, is DAGVTQSPTHLIKTRGQQVTLRCSPISGHKSVSWYQQVLGQGPQFIFQYYEKEERGRGNFPDRFSARQFPNYSSELNVNALLLGDSALYLCASSLVADPLYYGYTFGSGTRLTVV.